Many counts were recorded for the clone carrying this T cell receptor beta chain. The record originates from a study of neurological immune-mediated disorders. Trimming took 2 bases from V and 5 from J; bases not matched to a gene: 5. The CDR3 has 15 residues. CDR1 is SGHTA and CDR2 is FQGTGA in the germline V gene. The time point: longitudinal time-point 3. From 2 million PBMCs stored at -80 C, the unsorted libraries were generated. Each CDR3 protein is one row after TCRdb ran MiXCR on the 5' RACE reads. The sample includes 53,000 or so distinct CDR3 sequences, 8% to 9% of them seen just once. The chain joins TRBV7-3 to TRBJ1-1, with 10 bases that match TRBD1. The source is a woman in her forties in good health. Sequencing was performed on PBMCs. CDR3 DNA sequence: TGTGCCAGCAGCTTATTCGGGACAGGGGTTACTGAAGCTTTCTTT. Residues: CASSLFGTGVTEAFF.